This TCR beta chain was recorded in a study of blood T cell repertoires in COVID-19. Across the whole study: T cells, B-cell-depleted T cells, or PBMCs supplied cDNA or gDNA.

This clone came up a few times. Those who participated ranged in age from roughly 18 to 90 years and resided in roughly 26 US areas. Grouping used clinical history reported by participants in a survey and questionnaire. Trimming stripped 2 bases from V and 4 bases from J, with 14 bases between. Germline CDR1 and CDR2: LNHDA and SQIVND (reference sequence). The CDR3 loop spans 16 amino acids. The table came from immunoSEQ multiplex PCR; TCRdb's copy has only in-frame clones and leaves some out. The sample lists roughly 150,000 clones, over 80% occurring once. The source of this sequence is a man in his 70s who had been exposed to COVID-19. Material: PBMCs or T cells enriched from blood (not recorded which). J is TRBJ2-2 and V is TRBV19, with D tentatively TRBD2 (5 bases). The chain's CDR3 is CASSIRGQVGTGELFF. CDR3 DNA sequence: TGTGCCAGTAGTATAAGAGGGCAGGTCGGCACCGGGGAGCTGTTTTTT. The entire variable domain, with the rest obtained from reference TRBV19 and TRBJ2-2, is as follows: DGGITQSPKYLFRKEGQNVTLSCEQNLNHDAMYWYRQDPGQGLRLIYYSQIVNDFQKGDIAEGYSVSREKKESFPLTVTSAQKNPTAFYLCASSIRGQVGTGELFFGEGSRLTVL.